These T cell receptor beta chains were read from a single sample in a study of T-cell reconstitution after alpha-beta-depleted transplantation in children. TCRdb used MiXCR to reprocess the PCR reads, holding one entry per CDR3 protein. The repertoire holds some 400,000 distinct CDR3 sequences, roughly 22% seen once, with 3.5% to 4% in the top ten. Source: PBMCs from the stem cell graft donor, taken from the stem cell graft. These receptors originate from a human donor who donated a stem cell graft to a child with acute myeloid leukemia. Both conserved end residues are part of each CDR3. A D gene is named only where the DNA matches it firmly. Clone size is given for some rows only: seen once, a few or many times, or a class if the clone is expanded.

-,TRBJ2-4,13,-,TRBV7-9,CASSRDDQNFQYF,TGTGCCAGCAGTCGGGACGACCAAAACTTTCAGTACTTC
few,TRBJ2-2,14,-,TRBV6-2/TRBV6-3,CASSVTSPTGELFF,TGTGCCAGCAGTGTGACTAGTCCCACCGGGGAGCTGTTTTTT
-,TRBJ2-3,15,-,TRBV20-1,CSASFTGTSTDTQYF,TGCAGTGCTAGTTTCACAGGGACTAGCACAGATACGCAGTATTTT
-,TRBJ1-4,15,-,TRBV7-9,CASSEHGGRDEKLFF,TGTGCCAGCAGCGAGCATGGAGGGAGAGATGAAAAACTGTTTTTT
-,TRBJ2-1,20,TRBD1,TRBV27,CASSLGPTGGHFLSYNEQFF,TGTGCCAGCAGTTTAGGACCCACAGGGGGCCACTTCCTCTCCTACAATGAGCAGTTCTTC
few,TRBJ2-7,14,TRBD2,TRBV9,CASSVGSSGNEQYF,TGTGCCAGCAGCGTAGGGTCTAGCGGGAACGAGCAGTACTTC
many,TRBJ2-7,14,-,TRBV29-1,CSVEYRARSEGQYF,TGCAGCGTTGAATATCGGGCGAGATCGGAGGGGCAGTACTTC
few,TRBJ2-7,15,TRBD1,TRBV5-5,CASSLAGTEAYEQYF,TGTGCCAGCAGCTTGGCAGGGACAGAAGCCTACGAGCAGTACTTC
many,TRBJ1-1,13,TRBD1,TRBV29-1,CSARTGIDTEAFF,TGCAGCGCGCGGACAGGGATCGACACTGAAGCTTTCTTT
many,TRBJ2-1,13,TRBD2,TRBV29-1,CSVEDGGGNEQFF,TGCAGCGTTGAAGACGGGGGGGGCAATGAGCAGTTCTTC
many,TRBJ2-1,12,-,TRBV29-1,CSVEGAFNEQFF,TGCAGCGTTGAAGGGGCTTTCAATGAGCAGTTCTTC
few,TRBJ2-1,15,-,TRBV12-3/TRBV12-4,CASPPRDDSYNEQFF,TGTGCCAGCCCCCCGCGGGATGATTCCTACAATGAGCAGTTCTTC
many,TRBJ1-1,18,TRBD1,TRBV11-2,CASSLEWVRGGRHTEAFF,TGTGCCAGCAGCTTAGAATGGGTCAGGGGGGGGAGGCACACTGAAGCTTTCTTT
-,TRBJ2-1,13,-,TRBV7-2,CASSLAPGNEQFF,TGTGCCAGCAGCTTAGCGCCAGGTAATGAGCAGTTCTTC
-,TRBJ2-1,14,TRBD2,TRBV5-1,CASSSRTSANEQFF,TGCGCCAGCAGCTCCCGGACTAGCGCCAATGAGCAGTTCTTC
many,TRBJ1-4,14,-,TRBV20-1,CSARVLGAGEKLFF,TGCAGTGCTAGGGTCTTGGGGGCGGGTGAAAAACTGTTTTTT
few,TRBJ2-5,15,-,TRBV20-1,CSARDATGLGETQYF,TGCAGTGCTAGAGATGCGACGGGTCTTGGGGAGACCCAGTACTTC
few,TRBJ2-3,12,-,TRBV25-1,CASSVDLLAQYF,TGTGCCAGCAGTGTAGATTTATTGGCGCAGTATTTT
many,TRBJ2-7,13,-,TRBV12-3/TRBV12-4,CASSYQRGYEQYF,TGTGCCAGCAGTTACCAGAGGGGCTACGAGCAGTACTTC
-,TRBJ2-1,16,TRBD2,TRBV20-1,CSAPRTSGATYNEQFF,TGCAGTGCTCCGCGGACTAGCGGGGCAACCTACAATGAGCAGTTCTTC